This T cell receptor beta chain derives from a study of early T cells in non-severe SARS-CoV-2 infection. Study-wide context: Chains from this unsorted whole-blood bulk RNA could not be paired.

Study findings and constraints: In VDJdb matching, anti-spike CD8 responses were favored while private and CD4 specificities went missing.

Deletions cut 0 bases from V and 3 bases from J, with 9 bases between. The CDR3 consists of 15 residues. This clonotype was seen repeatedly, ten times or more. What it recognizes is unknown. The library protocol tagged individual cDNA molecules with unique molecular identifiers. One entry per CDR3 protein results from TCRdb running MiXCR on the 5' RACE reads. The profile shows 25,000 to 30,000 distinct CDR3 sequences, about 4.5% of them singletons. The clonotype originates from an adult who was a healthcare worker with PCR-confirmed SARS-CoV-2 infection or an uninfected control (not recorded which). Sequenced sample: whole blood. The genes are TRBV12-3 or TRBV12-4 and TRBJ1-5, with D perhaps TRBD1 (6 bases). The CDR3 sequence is CASSLAGGSNQPQHF. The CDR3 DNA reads TGTGCCAGCAGTTTAGCAGGGGGTTCCAATCAGCCCCAGCATTTT.